A selection of T cell receptor beta chains follows, all from one sample in a study of post-analysis software for immune sequencing data. TCRdb redid the calling of the PCR reads with MiXCR, one entry per CDR3 protein. The table includes about 150,000 distinct CDR3 sequences, roughly 30% detected once. Material for sequencing was blood. These receptors came from a girl between 10 and 17 years old with multiple sclerosis. Each CDR3 is given with its conserved first and last residue. D genes are given only for firm matches. Expanded clones are given a class, and other clones once, few, many or no size at all.

CDR3 DNA	CDR3 protein	D gene	clone size	J gene	CDR3 length	V gene
TGTGCCAGCAGTTACAGTAGGGGGCGAGGGACTGAAGCTTTCTTT	CASSYSRGRGTEAFF	TRBD1	-	TRBJ1-1	15	TRBV6-5
TGTGCCAGCAGCATTACTGGGATTTCGGAGACCCAGTACTTC	CASSITGISETQYF	-	many	TRBJ2-5	14	TRBV6-6
TGTGCCAGCGGCTGGGGGACTGAAGCTTTCTTT	CASGWGTEAFF	-	-	TRBJ1-1	11	TRBV5-5
TGTGCCAGCAGCTTAGGCATGATGAGCGTTACTGGGGCCAACGTCCTGACTTTC	CASSLGMMSVTGANVLTF	-	many	TRBJ2-6	18	TRBV7-3
TGTGCCAGCAGCATAACGACAGGATTTGGGCCAGAGACCCAGTACTTC	CASSITTGFGPETQYF	-	many	TRBJ2-5	16	TRBV7-6
TGTGCCAGTAGTATCGGGCAGAACCTTTACGAGCAGTACTTC	CASSIGQNLYEQYF	-	few	TRBJ2-7	14	TRBV19
TGTGCCAGCAGCTTGGCTAGCGGATGGGGAGAGACCCAGTACTTC	CASSLASGWGETQYF	TRBD2	many	TRBJ2-5	15	TRBV7-2
TGTGCCAGCAGTCCCCTGAACACCGGGGAGCTGTTTTTT	CASSPLNTGELFF	-	many	TRBJ2-2	13	TRBV12-3/TRBV12-4
TGTGCCAGCAGGCGTGAACCGGGACACCTGGACCACGAGCAGTACTTC	CASRREPGHLDHEQYF	-	-	TRBJ2-7	16	TRBV6-6
TGTGCCAGCAGCCCCAGCGGGATGGGTACAGATGTGCAGTATTTT	CASSPSGMGTDVQYF	TRBD2	-	TRBJ2-3	15	TRBV12-3/TRBV12-4
TGCGCCAGCAGCCTCCAAGCGGGGGGCCCCGAGGGAGAGACCCAGTTCTTC	CASSLQAGGPEGETQFF	TRBD2	few	TRBJ2-1	17	TRBV4-1
TGTGCCAGCAGTTTTAAAGACAGCTCCTACGAGCAGTACTTC	CASSFKDSSYEQYF	-	few	TRBJ2-7	14	TRBV27
TGTGCCAGCAGTTTAGGAGCGGGAGGTCCCTCTGGTGGGCAGTTCTTC	CASSLGAGGPSGGQFF	TRBD2	-	TRBJ2-1	16	TRBV12-3/TRBV12-4
TGTGCCAGCAGTTCTCCCGTTCGGGGCAGGGGGGCCTACGAGCAGTACTTC	CASSSPVRGRGAYEQYF	-	once	TRBJ2-7	17	TRBV12-3/TRBV12-4
TGTGCCAGCAGTCCCTCCGTCAGGGGTAGTGAGCAGTACTTC	CASSPSVRGSEQYF	-	many	TRBJ2-7	14	TRBV12-3/TRBV12-4
TGCGCCAGCAGCTTGGGGCTAGCGGTGACCACAGATACGCAGTATTTT	CASSLGLAVTTDTQYF	TRBD2	few	TRBJ2-3	16	TRBV5-1
TGTGCCAGCACCATCGGAGGACCCTATGGCTACACCTTC	CASTIGGPYGYTF	-	many	TRBJ1-2	13	TRBV12-3/TRBV12-4
TGTGCCAGTAGTAGGGGACAGGGGAACACTGAAGCTTTCTTT	CASSRGQGNTEAFF	TRBD1	few	TRBJ1-1	14	TRBV19
TGCGCCAGCAGCTTGGGCTGGGATACGCAGTATTTT	CASSLGWDTQYF	-	many	TRBJ2-3	12	TRBV5-1
TGTGCCAGCAGCTTAGCCGAGACAGGGGGCTACGAGCAGTACTTC	CASSLAETGGYEQYF	TRBD1	few	TRBJ2-7	15	TRBV7-2
TGTGCCAGCAGTTCAGGGCCAGTCGGCGCAGATACGCAGTATTTT	CASSSGPVGADTQYF	-	-	TRBJ2-3	15	TRBV3-1
TGCGCCAGCAGCCTGTCGGGAGCTCCCCAAACAGATACGCAGTATTTT	CASSLSGAPQTDTQYF	-	many	TRBJ2-3	16	TRBV5-1
TGTGCCAGCAGTGGGGCAGGGGAGGCCAAAAACATTCAGTACTTC	CASSGAGEAKNIQYF	-	-	TRBJ2-4	15	TRBV25-1
TGTGCCAGCAGGGTATTCGACGGCTCCTACGAGCAGTACTTC	CASRVFDGSYEQYF	-	-	TRBJ2-7	14	TRBV2
TGTGCCAGCAGCCAAGGACAGGGGCCGAACACTGAAGCTTTCTTT	CASSQGQGPNTEAFF	TRBD1	few	TRBJ1-1	15	TRBV3-1
TGTGCCAGCAGCTCCTACCCTTACGGAGGCCCTGAAGCTTTCTTT	CASSSYPYGGPEAFF	-	-	TRBJ1-1	15	TRBV7-2
TGTGCCAGCAGCCAAGATATGGGAGGAGAGACCCAGTACTTC	CASSQDMGGETQYF	-	-	TRBJ2-5	14	TRBV4-2
TGTGCCAGCAGCTTAGGGAAAACTGAAGCTTTCTTT	CASSLGKTEAFF	-	-	TRBJ1-1	12	TRBV7-2
TGTGCCAGCAGCTTGATGACAGGAGAGACCCAGTACTTC	CASSLMTGETQYF	-	many	TRBJ2-5	13	TRBV28
TGTGCCAGCGAGGGGAAAGGGTCCTCCTACGAGCAGTACTTC	CASEGKGSSYEQYF	-	-	TRBJ2-7	14	TRBV2
TGTGCCAGCAGCTTAGTAACTAGCGGGGGCCGACCCTACAATGAGCAGTTCTTC	CASSLVTSGGRPYNEQFF	TRBD2	many	TRBJ2-1	18	TRBV7-9
TGTGCCAGTGGACAGGGGTTCTACGAGCAGTACTTC	CASGQGFYEQYF	TRBD1	few	TRBJ2-7	12	TRBV3-1
TGTGCCAGCAGACCGATAACTAGCGAACGGAGGTTCTTC	CASRPITSERRFF	TRBD2	-	TRBJ2-1	13	TRBV7-2
TGTGCCAGCAGTGCTTTTGTCTCCTACAATGAGCAGTTCTTC	CASSAFVSYNEQFF	-	-	TRBJ2-1	14	TRBV6-1
TGTGCCAGCAGTTTCTTGGGGGGGGCTGAAGCTTTCTTT	CASSFLGGAEAFF	-	-	TRBJ1-1	13	TRBV27
TGCAGTGCCGGAGACCAACAGGGGAGGAGCAATCAGCCCCAGCATTTT	CSAGDQQGRSNQPQHF	TRBD1	many	TRBJ1-5	16	TRBV20-1
TGCAGTGCTAGAGATCGAGCAGGGTTATTGAACACTGAAGCTTTCTTT	CSARDRAGLLNTEAFF	-	-	TRBJ1-1	16	TRBV20-1
TGTGCCAGCAGCGAGACAGGGATCCACGAGCAGTACTTC	CASSETGIHEQYF	TRBD1	many	TRBJ2-7	13	TRBV9
TGTGTGGGGGTCGACAGGGAAAAACTGTTTTTT	CVGVDREKLFF	-	-	TRBJ1-4	11	TRBV30
TGTGCCAGCAGCCCCGGGACAGATGCTCATGGCTACACCTTC	CASSPGTDAHGYTF	TRBD1	many	TRBJ1-2	14	TRBV3-1
TGTGCCAGCAGCTTGACAGGGGGCGCCTCCCGTGGCTACACCTTC	CASSLTGGASRGYTF	TRBD1	few	TRBJ1-2	15	TRBV5-6
TGCGCCAGCAGCTTGGGAGTGGCGGGAGGCCGCACAGATACGCAGTATTTT	CASSLGVAGGRTDTQYF	TRBD2	few	TRBJ2-3	17	TRBV5-1
TGCGCCAGCAGCTTGGCCAGGGGTTCCTACAATGAGCAGTTCTTC	CASSLARGSYNEQFF	-	many	TRBJ2-1	15	TRBV5-1
TGTGCCAGCAGTGTATCCTCCGGGAAGTACCAAGAGACCCAGTACTTC	CASSVSSGKYQETQYF	-	-	TRBJ2-5	16	TRBV28
TGTGCCAGCAGCTTCTTCCAGTACCAAGAGACCCAGTACTTC	CASSFFQYQETQYF	-	many	TRBJ2-5	14	TRBV5-5
TGCAGTGCCCTGGGAGGGATCCCTGAAGCTTTCTTT	CSALGGIPEAFF	-	few	TRBJ1-1	12	TRBV20-1
TGCAGTGCTAGAGGGACAGGCGACTATGGCTACACCTTC	CSARGTGDYGYTF	TRBD1	many	TRBJ1-2	13	TRBV20-1
TGTGCCAGCAGTTACAGGCGGGCCACCCCGAACACCGGGGAGCTGTTTTTT	CASSYRRATPNTGELFF	-	-	TRBJ2-2	17	TRBV6-2/TRBV6-3
TGTGCCAGCAGCTTTGCTGGCGCTAGCGAGTACGAGCAGTACTTC	CASSFAGASEYEQYF	-	many	TRBJ2-7	15	TRBV7-2
TGCGCCAGCAGGGCAGGACTAGCGGGATACGAGCAGTACTTC	CASRAGLAGYEQYF	TRBD2	-	TRBJ2-7	14	TRBV5-1
TGTGCCAGCAAGAGGGACAGATATAATTCACCCCTCCACTTT	CASKRDRYNSPLHF	TRBD1	few	TRBJ1-6	14	TRBV28